The source of this TCR beta chain is a study of T cell responses to AZD1222 COVID-19 vaccine. Study-wide background: Second-dose schedules of about 4 or about 12 weeks were combined.

This CDR3 has 16 residues. The V gene lost 3 bases and the J gene lost 7 bases, with 19 bases spanning the gap. Germline V gene lookup returns CDR1 SGHTA and CDR2 FQGTGA. As to this clone: Its antigen remains unidentified.

Libraries were prepared by immunoSEQ multiplex PCR; TCRdb keeps only in-frame clonotypes and omits some of them. The table lists tens of thousands of clones, around 86% of them singletons. Study-level results: After the peak T cell response, and only then, were repertoires sampled. Targeting of unmutated variant regions was reportedly seen in nearly half of spike-specific TCRs.

This chain connects TRBV7-3 to TRBJ2-1; no clear D gene. This sequence was found in an adult in good health. Specimen: peripheral blood, collected on day 0 of AZD1222 vaccination. CDR3 DNA: TGTGCCAGCAGCTTTTTTGGCGGTTCGGTTTCAAATGAGCAGTTCTTC. It is translated as CASSFFGGSVSNEQFF.